These T cell receptor beta chains were read from a single sample in a study of blood T cell repertoires in COVID-19. Profiled with immunoSEQ multiplex PCR; TCRdb holds only in-frame clones, not every one. Among about 50,000 clones listed, roughly 90% were seen once. Material for sequencing was peripheral blood. The receptors stem from a human donor in a cohort sampled during active COVID-19. The CDR3 runs from the conserved cysteine through the conserved F or W. D genes are given only for firm matches. Clone size appears in some rows only: once, few, many, or a class for an expanded clone.

CDR3aa: CASSSGTGGLLSNQPQHF
CDR3nt: TGTGCCAGCAGTTCCGGGACAGGGGGCTTGTTGAGCAATCAGCCCCAGCATTTT
j_gene: TRBJ1-5
v_gene: TRBV27
abundance: -
d_gene: TRBD1

CDR3aa: CASSLEGRGGRETQYF
CDR3nt: TGTGCCAGCAGCTTAGAGGGACGGGGGGGGAGAGAGACCCAGTACTTC
j_gene: TRBJ2-5
v_gene: TRBV7-8
abundance: -
d_gene: TRBD2

CDR3aa: CASSLANTGELFF
CDR3nt: TGTGCCAGTAGTCTCGCGAACACCGGGGAGCTGTTTTTT
j_gene: TRBJ2-2
v_gene: TRBV19
abundance: -
d_gene: -

CDR3aa: CASTLAGSTYEQYF
CDR3nt: TGTGCCAGCACTCTCGCGGGTTCGACCTACGAGCAGTACTTC
j_gene: TRBJ2-7
v_gene: TRBV28
abundance: -
d_gene: -

CDR3aa: CAWSRDRGSYNEQFF
CDR3nt: TGTGCCTGGAGCCGGGACAGGGGGTCCTACAATGAGCAGTTCTTC
j_gene: TRBJ2-1
v_gene: TRBV30
abundance: -
d_gene: TRBD1

CDR3aa: CASSQVQGAEAFF
CDR3nt: TGTGCCAGCAGCCAAGTGCAGGGCGCTGAAGCTTTCTTT
j_gene: TRBJ1-1
v_gene: TRBV3-1/TRBV3-2
abundance: -
d_gene: -

CDR3aa: CAISEGQLNTEAFF
CDR3nt: TGTGCCATCAGTGAGGGGCAATTGAACACTGAAGCTTTCTTT
j_gene: TRBJ1-1
v_gene: TRBV10-3
abundance: -
d_gene: -

CDR3aa: CASSRDRTEETQYF
CDR3nt: TGTGCCAGCAGTCGGGATCGGACAGAAGAGACCCAGTACTTC
j_gene: TRBJ2-5
v_gene: TRBV2
abundance: -
d_gene: -

CDR3aa: CASSQDRIPNYGYTF
CDR3nt: TGTGCCAGCAGCCAAGACAGGATTCCTAACTATGGCTACACCTTC
j_gene: TRBJ1-2
v_gene: TRBV3-1/TRBV3-2
abundance: -
d_gene: -

CDR3aa: CASSLGGGGITGEQYF
CDR3nt: TGTGCCAGCAGCTTAGGAGGGGGGGGCATAACAGGCGAGCAGTACTTC
j_gene: TRBJ2-7
v_gene: TRBV7-6
abundance: -
d_gene: -

CDR3aa: CASSQDGGGRNTIYF
CDR3nt: TGCGCCAGCAGCCAAGATGGGGGAGGGAGAAACACCATATATTTT
j_gene: TRBJ1-3
v_gene: TRBV4-3
abundance: -
d_gene: -

CDR3aa: CASSLTGGLTNEKLFF
CDR3nt: TGTGCCAGCAGCCTGACAGGGGGTTTGACTAATGAAAAACTGTTTTTT
j_gene: TRBJ1-4
v_gene: TRBV27
abundance: -
d_gene: TRBD1

CDR3aa: CASSSGTGNQPQHF
CDR3nt: TGTGCCAGCAGCTCCGGGACAGGCAATCAGCCCCAGCATTTT
j_gene: TRBJ1-5
v_gene: TRBV7-6
abundance: -
d_gene: TRBD1

CDR3aa: CASSLRASQGYEQYF
CDR3nt: TGTGCCAGCAGCTTAAGGGCCAGCCAGGGCTACGAGCAGTACTTC
j_gene: TRBJ2-7
v_gene: TRBV7-2
abundance: -
d_gene: -

CDR3aa: CATRTHFGNTIYF
CDR3nt: TGTGCCACCAGAACACATTTTGGAAACACCATATATTTT
j_gene: TRBJ1-3
v_gene: TRBV6-5
abundance: -
d_gene: -

CDR3aa: CASSSTGTDHQPQHF
CDR3nt: TGTGCCAGCAGCTCTACCGGGACAGACCATCAGCCCCAGCATTTT
j_gene: TRBJ1-5
v_gene: TRBV7-9
abundance: few
d_gene: TRBD1

CDR3aa: CASSSSPGLADQETQYF
CDR3nt: TGTGCCAGCAGTTCGAGCCCGGGACTAGCAGATCAAGAGACCCAGTACTTC
j_gene: TRBJ2-5
v_gene: TRBV28
abundance: -
d_gene: TRBD2

CDR3aa: CASSPPSSGGVGRVEQYF
CDR3nt: TGTGCCAGCTCACCACCGAGCAGCGGGGGAGTCGGGCGTGTCGAGCAGTACTTC
j_gene: TRBJ2-7
v_gene: TRBV18
abundance: -
d_gene: TRBD2

CDR3aa: CASSLGLSTDTQYF
CDR3nt: TGTGCCAGCAGTTTGGGACTTTCCACAGATACGCAGTATTTT
j_gene: TRBJ2-3
v_gene: TRBV6-5
abundance: -
d_gene: -

CDR3aa: CASSPATGDTQYF
CDR3nt: TGTGCCAGCAGCCCCGCCACGGGGGATACGCAGTATTTT
j_gene: TRBJ2-3
v_gene: TRBV3-1/TRBV3-2
abundance: -
d_gene: -

CDR3aa: CASSLVLGAGEQYF
CDR3nt: TGTGCCAGCAGCTTAGTGCTGGGGGCAGGCGAGCAGTACTTC
j_gene: TRBJ2-7
v_gene: TRBV11-2
abundance: -
d_gene: -

CDR3aa: CASIYRPGQGGRF
CDR3nt: TGTGCCAGCATCTACCGACCGGGACAGGGAGGTCGGTTT
j_gene: TRBJ1-1
v_gene: TRBV6-6
abundance: -
d_gene: TRBD1

CDR3aa: CASSGAPGTNVNYGYTF
CDR3nt: TGTGCCAGCAGTGGGGCCCCGGGAACAAATGTTAACTATGGCTACACCTTC
j_gene: TRBJ1-2
v_gene: TRBV6-1
abundance: -
d_gene: -

CDR3aa: CASSPIGRGNQPQHF
CDR3nt: TGTGCCAGCTCACCTATAGGACGCGGGAATCAGCCCCAGCATTTT
j_gene: TRBJ1-5
v_gene: TRBV18
abundance: -
d_gene: -

CDR3aa: CSAWAFDTQYF
CDR3nt: TGCAGTGCCTGGGCTTTTGATACGCAGTATTTT
j_gene: TRBJ2-3
v_gene: TRBV20-1
abundance: -
d_gene: -

CDR3aa: CASGAQGSSYNEQFF
CDR3nt: TGTGCCAGCGGGGCCCAGGGGAGCTCCTACAATGAGCAGTTCTTC
j_gene: TRBJ2-1
v_gene: TRBV2
abundance: once
d_gene: -

CDR3aa: CASSPMTGPASGNTIYF
CDR3nt: TGTGCCAGCAGCCCTATGACAGGGCCAGCCTCTGGAAACACCATATATTTT
j_gene: TRBJ1-3
v_gene: TRBV11-2
abundance: -
d_gene: TRBD1

CDR3aa: CASSLQGNTEAFF
CDR3nt: TGTGCCAGCAGCTTACAGGGGAACACTGAAGCTTTCTTT
j_gene: TRBJ1-1
v_gene: TRBV6-5
abundance: -
d_gene: -

CDR3aa: CASSFDATSCEQYF
CDR3nt: TGTGCCAGCAGTTTCGATGCGACTAGCTGCGAGCAGTACTTC
j_gene: TRBJ2-7
v_gene: TRBV6-6
abundance: -
d_gene: TRBD2

CDR3aa: CATSDPTGFRGEAGDLADTQYF
CDR3nt: TGTGCCACCAGTGATCCGACAGGGTTTCGGGGAGAAGCGGGAGACCTTGCAGATACGCAGTATTTT
j_gene: TRBJ2-3
v_gene: TRBV24-1
abundance: -
d_gene: -

CDR3aa: CASSDSGTSGELFF
CDR3nt: TGTGCCAGCAGTGACTCCGGGACTAGCGGGGAGCTGTTTTTT
j_gene: TRBJ2-2
v_gene: TRBV6-4
abundance: -
d_gene: TRBD2

CDR3aa: CASRLAGGGYEQYF
CDR3nt: TGTGCCAGCCGGCTAGCGGGAGGCGGCTACGAGCAGTACTTC
j_gene: TRBJ2-7
v_gene: TRBV5-6
abundance: -
d_gene: TRBD2

CDR3aa: CASSQATENIQYF
CDR3nt: TGTGCCAGCAGCCAAGCAACAGAAAACATTCAGTACTTC
j_gene: TRBJ2-4
v_gene: TRBV3-1/TRBV3-2
abundance: once
d_gene: -

CDR3aa: CASSTGLVPADTQYF
CDR3nt: TGTGCCAGTAGTACGGGACTAGTCCCTGCAGATACGCAGTATTTT
j_gene: TRBJ2-3
v_gene: TRBV19
abundance: -
d_gene: TRBD2

CDR3aa: CASSLSDRADTQYF
CDR3nt: TGCGCCAGCAGCCTCTCGGACAGGGCAGATACGCAGTATTTT
j_gene: TRBJ2-3
v_gene: TRBV5-1
abundance: -
d_gene: TRBD1

CDR3aa: CATRRPGRQINEQFF
CDR3nt: TGTGCCACCCGGAGGCCTGGAAGACAAATCAATGAGCAGTTCTTC
j_gene: TRBJ2-1
v_gene: TRBV15
abundance: -
d_gene: -

CDR3aa: CAWVPGQGWEQYF
CDR3nt: TGTGCCTGGGTGCCGGGACAGGGTTGGGAGCAGTACTTC
j_gene: TRBJ2-7
v_gene: TRBV30
abundance: once
d_gene: TRBD1

CDR3aa: CASSRQIKEKLFF
CDR3nt: TGTGCCAGTAGTCGACAGATAAAGGAAAAACTGTTTTTT
j_gene: TRBJ1-4
v_gene: TRBV19
abundance: -
d_gene: -

CDR3aa: CASSLSLAGVVTGELFF
CDR3nt: TGTGCCAGCAGTTTATCACTAGCGGGAGTAGTCACCGGGGAGCTGTTTTTT
j_gene: TRBJ2-2
v_gene: TRBV28
abundance: once
d_gene: TRBD2

CDR3aa: CASSADYEQFF
CDR3nt: TGCGCCAGCAGCGCTGACTATGAGCAGTTCTTC
j_gene: TRBJ2-1
v_gene: TRBV5-1
abundance: -
d_gene: -

CDR3aa: CASGPGGLLYNEQFF
CDR3nt: TGCGCCAGCGGTCCGGGGGGACTATTATACAATGAGCAGTTCTTC
j_gene: TRBJ2-1
v_gene: TRBV5-1
abundance: once
d_gene: TRBD2